These T cell receptor beta chains were read from a single sample in a study of CD4 T cells in relation to SARS-CoV-2 and coronaviruses. Clones were read by immunoSEQ multiplex PCR, and TCRdb kept only the in-frame ones, dropping some. The sample lists about 23,000 clones, over 65% occurring once. These TCRs are of unknown antigen specificity. The sequenced sample consisted of CD4+ T cells from PBMCs, cultured in vitro. All receptors come from a human donor in good health. Each CDR3 is given with its conserved first and last residue. The order of the fields is V gene, J gene, D gene, clone size, CDR3 protein, CDR3 DNA. A D gene is named only where the DNA matches it firmly. Clone size is not always given. Where it is, it says once, few, many or a class for expanded clones.

>TRBV6-5|TRBJ1-6|.|.
CASSYASEGYNSPLHF
TGTGCCAGCAGTTACGCGTCAGAGGGTTATAATTCACCCCTCCACTTT
>TRBV19|TRBJ2-7|.|.
CASSDGSPTEQYF
TGTGCCAGTAGTGACGGAAGTCCGACCGAGCAGTACTTC
>TRBV12-5|TRBJ2-2|TRBD2|once
CASGLGRGLAGGETGELFF
TGTGCTAGTGGTTTGGGGAGAGGACTAGCGGGAGGCGAAACCGGGGAGCTGTTTTTT
>TRBV12-3/TRBV12-4|TRBJ2-3|.|.
CASTWAEDTQYF
TGTGCCAGCACCTGGGCCGAAGATACGCAGTATTTT
>TRBV19|TRBJ2-3|TRBD2|.
CASSILAGESDTQYF
TGTGCCAGTAGTATCTTAGCGGGAGAGTCAGATACGCAGTATTTT
>TRBV7-3|TRBJ2-7|.|.
CASSPRPGFPPYEQYF
TGTGCCAGCAGCCCGCGGCCTGGGTTCCCCCCCTACGAGCAGTACTTC
>TRBV24-1|TRBJ2-7|.|once
CATSAGPLGEQYF
TGTGCCACCAGTGCCGGCCCGTTGGGAGAGCAGTACTTC
>TRBV24-1|TRBJ1-2|.|few
CATRDRSYGYTF
TGTGCCACCAGAGATCGGAGCTATGGCTACACCTTC
>TRBV9|TRBJ2-1|.|once
CASSVLAGGYNEQFF
TGTGCCAGCAGCGTCCTAGCCGGAGGGTACAATGAGCAGTTCTTC
>TRBV6-6|TRBJ2-1|.|.
CASSYGLLGNHEQFF
TGTGCCAGCAGTTACGGTCTGTTGGGGAACCATGAGCAGTTCTTC
>TRBV11-2|TRBJ2-1|.|.
CASSLGWRDNEQFF
TGTGCCAGCAGCTTAGGCTGGCGGGACAATGAGCAGTTCTTC
>TRBV5-1|TRBJ2-7|TRBD2|.
CASSLSTSGSPLGF
TGCGCCAGCAGCTTGTCGACTAGCGGGAGCCCCCTAGGCTTC
>TRBV5-4|TRBJ1-5|.|.
CASSLGGSPNQPQHF
TGTGCCAGCAGCTTGGGTGGGTCCCCGAATCAGCCCCAGCATTTT
>TRBV18|TRBJ2-2|.|.
CASSPLQATTGELFF
TGTGCCAGCTCACCATTACAGGCGACCACCGGGGAGCTGTTTTTT
>TRBV6-1|TRBJ1-4|.|.
CASSNTTTSPGKLFF
TGTGCCAGCAGTAACACGACAACCTCCCCGGGAAAACTGTTTTTT
>TRBV12-3/TRBV12-4|TRBJ2-1|.|.
CASSLTGPNEQFF
TGTGCCAGCAGTTTAACGGGTCCCAATGAGCAGTTCTTC
>TRBV10-3|TRBJ2-3|.|.
CAISESVSSSQYF
TGTGCCATCAGTGAGTCGGTCAGTAGCTCGCAGTATTTT
>TRBV19|TRBJ1-5|.|once
CASDRYRAGNQPQHF
TGTGCCAGTGATCGTTACAGGGCTGGCAATCAGCCCCAGCATTTT